This T cell receptor (beta chain) was captured by sequencing in a study of cytomegalovirus exposure and HLA in healthy donors. Study background: A prior analysis found about 120 million unique TCR beta sequences from some 190 million T cells.

From germline, CDR1 is MDHEN and CDR2 SYDVKM. The length of the CDR3 is 15 residues. V lost 3 bases and J lost 1; bases outside the gene matches: 5. This clone appeared a single time. Its target is not known. Whole-study results and caveats: A later analysis revealed that TCR association rates differed between HLA loci, peaking at DRB1 and bottoming out at HLA-C. Generally TCR sequences proved uncommon, though certain public TCRs appeared in numerous donors.

The PCR was carried out with 60 Vbeta primers and 13 Jbeta primers. Authors' processing steps: The authors later counted roughly 79 million unique TCR beta chains, some 11 million of them shared. This table comes from immunoSEQ multiplex PCR, and its TCRdb copy is limited to in-frame clones, with some not included. The D gene and trimming were derived from the DNA, and the V and J assignments and clone size from that table. This sample has under 200,000 clones; around 75% occur once, and the top ten carry 4% to 5.5%. Sequenced: PBMCs. This TCR was recovered from a male donor in good health and CMV-seronegative. This chain joins TRBV28 and TRBJ1-1; 7 bases fit TRBD1. In nucleotides, the CDR3 is TGTGCCAGCAGTTTGACAGGGTTGAGGAACACTGAAGCTTTCTTT. Translating it yields CASSLTGLRNTEAFF.